Listed here is a single T cell receptor beta chain. What it binds is not known. The data originate from a study of T cell responses to AZD1222 COVID-19 vaccine. Study conclusions and caveats: Researchers report vaccine-associated CD4 TCRs spanning spike, with dominance at 160-218 and 743-854. Just a handful of people given AZD1222 tested seropositive at baseline. A rise in Spike-specific TCR breadth and depth followed two AZD1222 doses. The sample set comprised mostly white British donors with more females, and clonal diversity was possibly underestimated.

Assay: immunoSEQ multiplex PCR; the TCRdb copy retains only in-frame clones and omits some. The table has more than 65,000 clones, roughly nine tenths seen once. This CDR3 is 15 amino acids long. V lost 6 bases to trimming and J lost 5 bases; unmatched junction nucleotides: 9. Germline V gene sequence: CDR1 SGDLS, CDR2 YYNGEE. Material: peripheral blood, obtained on day 0 of AZD1222 vaccination. V usage is TRBV9 and J usage is TRBJ1-2; 11 bases are shared with TRBD1. This TCR was recovered from an adult in good health. The DNA of the CDR3 is TGTGCCAGCACCTACGGACAGGGGGCGGGGTATGGCTACACCTTC. This gives the protein CASTYGQGAGYGYTF.